These T cell receptor beta chains were read from a single sample in a study of blood T cells in healthy people across ages. From the 5' RACE reads, TCRdb called clonotypes with MiXCR, one entry per CDR3 protein. This sample has under 700,000 distinct CDR3 sequences, with 20% to 30% found just once. These data also featured in a second study, about T cells of mothers and their children.

The specimen sequenced was blood. Source of these receptors: a boy aged 5-17 years in good health. The CDR3 runs from the conserved cysteine through the conserved F or W. Fields, in order: J gene, D gene, V gene, clone size, CDR3 DNA, CDR3 protein. D genes are given only for firm matches. Only some rows state a clone size, as once, few, many or a class for expanded clones.

TRBJ2-7 | . | TRBV11-1 | few | TGTGCCAGCTCGACCTCGGTCGGGGAGCAGTACTTC | CASSTSVGEQYF
TRBJ2-1 | TRBD2 | TRBV2 | few | TGTGCCAGCAGTGAACTAGCGGGAAACTACAATGAGCAGTTCTTC | CASSELAGNYNEQFF
TRBJ1-2 | . | TRBV27 | many | TGTGCCAGCAGTTTATCAGGCGCCTATGGCTACACCTTC | CASSLSGAYGYTF
TRBJ1-1 | . | TRBV6-2/TRBV6-3 | . | TGTGCCAGCAGTTATTCCTCTACGGGGGGCCCTGAAGCTTTCTTT | CASSYSSTGGPEAFF
TRBJ2-7 | TRBD1 | TRBV5-5 | . | TGTGCCAGCAGCTTGACAGGGGCCCTCTACGAGCAGTACTTC | CASSLTGALYEQYF
TRBJ1-3 | . | TRBV4-1 | few | TGCGCCAGCAGCCAAGATTTATGGGGGGACTCTGGAAACACCATATATTTT | CASSQDLWGDSGNTIYF
TRBJ2-3 | TRBD2 | TRBV2 | . | TGTGCCAGCAATCTAGCGGGGAGTACAGATACGCAGTATTTT | CASNLAGSTDTQYF
TRBJ2-3 | TRBD1 | TRBV12-3/TRBV12-4 | few | TGTGCCAGCAGTTTAAGGGACAGGGGACTCACAGATACGCAGTATTTT | CASSLRDRGLTDTQYF
TRBJ1-4 | . | TRBV12-3/TRBV12-4 | few | TGTGCCAGCAGTTCCCCAACACATGATACTAATGAAAAACTGTTTTTT | CASSSPTHDTNEKLFF
TRBJ2-4 | . | TRBV20-1 | . | TGCAGTGCTGGAGGGACAGCCAAAAACATTCAGTACTTC | CSAGGTAKNIQYF
TRBJ2-5 | TRBD2 | TRBV2 | . | TGTGCCAGCAGTGAATCCCTAGCGGGAGTGGGGGAGACCCAGTACTTC | CASSESLAGVGETQYF
TRBJ2-7 | . | TRBV29-1 | few | TGCAGCGTTGAAACTGGAAGGAGCTACGAGCAGTACTTC | CSVETGRSYEQYF
TRBJ2-5 | . | TRBV7-2 | . | TGTGCCAGCGGGCTTCGCTCCCACCAAGAGACCCAGTACTTC | CASGLRSHQETQYF
TRBJ2-1 | TRBD1 | TRBV5-1 | . | TGCGCCAGCAGCTTGGCCGGGACAGGGGGTTACAATGAGCAGTTCTTC | CASSLAGTGGYNEQFF
TRBJ2-1 | TRBD2 | TRBV11-2 | . | TGTGCCAGCAGCTTTTATGGGGGGGAAGGCAGTAAAGAGGAGCAGTTCTTC | CASSFYGGEGSKEEQFF
TRBJ2-7 | TRBD2 | TRBV27 | . | TGTGCCAGCAGTTTACGACGGGGGGCCTACGAGCAGTACTTC | CASSLRRGAYEQYF
TRBJ2-1 | TRBD2 | TRBV10-2 | few | TGCGCCAGCAGTGAGTCGGGCTCGGGAGGAGGGAATGAGCAGTTCTTC | CASSESGSGGGNEQFF
TRBJ2-1 | . | TRBV28 | few | TGTGCCAGCAGTTCCCCAAACCGCGCCAGGAGGCCCCGTGCTGTCCGGACAGAGCAGTTCTTC | CASSSPNRARRPRAVRTEQFF
TRBJ1-4 | TRBD1 | TRBV11-2 | . | TGTGCCAGCAGATTAACAGGGGGCCCCAGAAAACTGTTTTTT | CASRLTGGPRKLFF
TRBJ2-1 | TRBD1 | TRBV28 | . | TGTGCCAGCAGTTTAGGGGACAGGGGGATCCATGAGCAGTTCTTC | CASSLGDRGIHEQFF
TRBJ2-1 | . | TRBV4-3 | many | TGCGCCAGCAGCCAAGATAGGGGGAGATACAATGAGCAGTTCTTC | CASSQDRGRYNEQFF
TRBJ2-5 | . | TRBV24-1 | few | TGTGCCCCCAGTGATCGACAGGGAGGGCTGCAAGAGACCCAGTACTTC | CAPSDRQGGLQETQYF
TRBJ2-7 | TRBD1 | TRBV29-1 | . | TGCAGCGTCCACGGACAGGGGGCCTACGAGCAGTACTTC | CSVHGQGAYEQYF
TRBJ2-1 | . | TRBV4-1 | few | TGCGCCAGCAGCTACCACAGGGCGGGGGCGCGTAATGAGCAGTTCTTC | CASSYHRAGARNEQFF
TRBJ2-5 | TRBD2 | TRBV27 | . | TGTGCCAGCAGTTCCGGGACTAGTGGTATCGAGACCCAGTACTTC | CASSSGTSGIETQYF
TRBJ2-3 | TRBD1 | TRBV12-3/TRBV12-4 | . | TGTGCCAGCAGTTTACACGGACAGGACACAGATACGCAGTATTTT | CASSLHGQDTDTQYF
TRBJ1-5 | . | TRBV4-3 | . | TGCGCCAGCAGTCAAGATATAGGGAGGGGCAATCAGCCCCAGCATTTT | CASSQDIGRGNQPQHF
TRBJ2-7 | TRBD1 | TRBV27 | few | TGTGCCAGCAGTTATGCAGGGGGATTCTATGAGCAGTACTTC | CASSYAGGFYEQYF
TRBJ1-5 | . | TRBV20-1 | few | TGCAGTGCTAGAAGGGGCCAGGTTAGCAATCAGCCCCAGCATTTT | CSARRGQVSNQPQHF
TRBJ2-7 | TRBD1 | TRBV7-9 | few | TGTGCCAGCAGCTCCCGGGGACAGTCCTACGAGCAGTACTTC | CASSSRGQSYEQYF
TRBJ2-1 | . | TRBV11-2 | . | TGTGCCAGCAGCTTAGAGGAGAGGGCGTGGGGCTCCTACAATGAGCAGTTCTTC | CASSLEERAWGSYNEQFF
TRBJ1-5 | . | TRBV6-6 | . | TGTGCCAGCAGTTATCGGGGAAGCAATCAGCCCCAGCATTTT | CASSYRGSNQPQHF
TRBJ2-3 | . | TRBV4-1 | . | TGCGCCAGCAGCCGAGCTAGCAGCCGCACAGATACGCAGTATTTT | CASSRASSRTDTQYF
TRBJ2-3 | . | TRBV24-1 | . | TGTGCCACCAGTGATAACGGACTTCAACCCCCAGATACGCAGTATTTT | CATSDNGLQPPDTQYF
TRBJ2-1 | TRBD2 | TRBV27 | . | TGTGCCAGCAGTGGACTAGTGGGATACAATGAGCAGTTCTTC | CASSGLVGYNEQFF
TRBJ2-7 | TRBD2 | TRBV27 | . | TGTGCCAGCAGTTCACTGGGACTAGCGGACTACGAGCAGTACTTC | CASSSLGLADYEQYF
TRBJ2-5 | . | TRBV10-3 | . | TGTGCCATCAGTGAGGGAGCGGGCGAGACCCAGTACTTC | CAISEGAGETQYF
TRBJ2-2 | . | TRBV15 | . | TGTGCCACCAGCACAGTATTAGCGGTCCTGGGCGGGGAGCTGTTTTTT | CATSTVLAVLGGELFF
TRBJ2-7 | . | TRBV28 | . | TGTGCCAGCAGTTTACCCGGTCCCTCTTCCTACGAGCAGTACTTC | CASSLPGPSSYEQYF
TRBJ1-4 | . | TRBV5-1 | few | TGCGCCAGCAGCTTGGGCAGCTCTAATGAAAAACTGTTTTTT | CASSLGSSNEKLFF
TRBJ2-5 | . | TRBV7-2 | few | TGTGCCAGCAGCTTACGCCCCAAGGGCACGAGCGGGGAGACCCAGTACTTC | CASSLRPKGTSGETQYF
TRBJ2-7 | . | TRBV7-9 | few | TGTGCCAGCAGCCCCCGGGCCTCCTACGAGCAGTACTTC | CASSPRASYEQYF
TRBJ2-3 | TRBD2 | TRBV19 | few | TGTGCCAGTACCCTAGGGTATAGCGGGGGGGCCTCACATACGCAGTATTTT | CASTLGYSGGASHTQYF
TRBJ2-1 | . | TRBV12-3/TRBV12-4 | few | TGTGCCAGCAGCATAATTCGCAATGAGCAGTTCTTC | CASSIIRNEQFF
TRBJ2-1 | TRBD2 | TRBV11-3 | . | TGTGCCAGCAGCTCCGGACTAGCGGGAAATCTAGCTGAGCAGTTCTTC | CASSSGLAGNLAEQFF
TRBJ2-5 | . | TRBV29-1 | . | TGCAGCGTTGACGGGAGCGGAGAGACCCAGTACTTC | CSVDGSGETQYF
TRBJ2-1 | . | TRBV28 | few | TGTGCCAGCCGAACGCTGGGGGAGCAGTTCTTC | CASRTLGEQFF